This entry lists 13 T cell receptor beta chains sequenced from one sample in a study of T cells after yellow fever vaccination. TCRdb redid the calling of the 5' RACE reads with MiXCR, one entry per CDR3 protein. The table shows just under 600,000 distinct CDR3 sequences, with roughly 14% occurring only once. The specimen was PBMCs, collected on the day of the yellow fever booster vaccination. These TCRs come from a man aged 25 to 40 who received the YFV17D yellow fever vaccine.

The chain carries TRBV3-1 and TRBJ2-2, with a tentative D call TRBD2 (6 bases). The length of the CDR3 is 15 residues. Trimming stripped 2 bases from V and 6 bases from J, with 13 bases between. Per germline, CDR1 LGHDT and CDR2 YNNKEL (reference sequence). For the CDR3, the DNA is TGTGCCAGCAGCCAACCACTGACTAGTTCCGGGGAGCTGTTTTTT. It codes for CASSQPLTSSGELFF.

The V call is TRBV15, the J call TRBJ2-1; no definite D call. There are 13 residues in the CDR3. Germline V CDR1 and CDR2: LNHNV, YYDKDF (reference sequence). V was trimmed by 0 bases and J by 10 bases, leaving 10 bases between them. The CDR3 reads CATSRDLGGEQFF. CDR3 DNA sequence: TGTGCCACCAGCAGAGATCTGGGCGGCGAGCAGTTCTTC.

This clonotype was counted between two and nine times. The gene calls are TRBV29-1 and TRBJ2-3; D might be TRBD2 (6 bases). Germline values: CDR1 SQVTM, CDR2 ANQGSEA. V shed 7 bases and J shed 0 bases, with 14 bases lying between them. CDR3 size: 14 residues. CDR3 amino acids: CSALRGFSTDTQYF. In DNA, the CDR3 is TGCAGCGCTCTCCGGGGGTTTAGCACAGATACGCAGTATTTT.

This chain connects TRBV7-9 to TRBJ2-7; 10 bases are a match to TRBD1. The V gene end was trimmed by 5 bases and the J gene end by 0 bases; junction bases not matched to a gene: 7. There are 16 residues in the CDR3. The germline V gene has CDR1 SEHNR and CDR2 FQNEAQ (reference sequence). Here the CDR3 DNA reads TGTGCCAGCAGCGTCCCGGGACAGGGGCTCTCCTACGAGCAGTACTTC. It is translated as CASSVPGQGLSYEQYF.

This clonotype was counted only a few times. V and J are TRBV7-3 and TRBJ2-3; 7 bases are shared with TRBD2. CDR3 size: 13 residues. The junction had 4 bases not matched to a gene; V was cut back by 4 bases and J by 6 bases. The germline CDR1 and CDR2 sequences are SGHTA and FQGTGA. The CDR3 coding sequence is TGTGCCAGCAGCTCGGGACTACAGGATACGCAGTATTTT. This gives the protein CASSSGLQDTQYF.

The rearrangement uses TRBV14 and TRBJ2-1, with unresolved D. Germline V lookup: CDR1 SGHDN, CDR2 FVKESK. Trimming shortened V by 3 bases and J by 7 bases, and 13 bases separated the two germline ends. This CDR3 region has 14 residues. CDR3 sequence reads: CASSQEFPQNEQFF. Written as DNA, the CDR3 is TGTGCCAGCAGCCAGGAGTTTCCCCAGAATGAGCAGTTCTTC.

There are a few counts of this clonotype. The chain links TRBV7-2 to TRBJ2-7; 9 nucleotides line up with TRBD2. This CDR3 region has 15 residues. Germline-derived CDR1 and CDR2 are SGHTA and FQGNSA. V dropped 4 bases and J dropped 5; count of bases not matched to a gene: 9. CDR3 protein: CASSSIAGDFNEQYF. The CDR3 bases are TGTGCCAGCAGCTCGATAGCGGGAGATTTCAACGAGCAGTACTTC.

The chain carries TRBV20-1 and TRBJ2-1, with TRBD2 as a possible D gene (6 bases). Germline V gene sequence: CDR1 DFQATT, CDR2 SNEGSKA (reference sequence). Trimming removed 1 base at V and 6 bases at J, with 16 bases between. This CDR3 is 15 amino acids long. DNA for the CDR3: TGCAGTGCTAGAGCACCGCTAGCGACGGTCAATGAGCAGTTCTTC. It codes for CSARAPLATVNEQFF.

This clonotype was picked up many times. V gene TRBV12-3 or TRBV12-4 combines with J gene TRBJ2-1; TRBD2 matches 12 bases. V dropped 6 bases and J dropped 8; count of bases not matched to a gene: 5. The CDR3 is 14 amino acids. The DNA of the CDR3 is TGTGCCAGCAGACTAGCGGGAGGAGACGATGAGCAGTTCTTC. It specifies CASRLAGGDDEQFF.

The chain is built from TRBV4-2 and TRBJ2-7; 10 bases map to TRBD1. The CDR3 loop spans 16 amino acids. Germline loops: CDR1 LGHNA, CDR2 YNFKEQ. After removal of 0 bases from V and 2 bases from J, the junction contained 4 bases not matched to a gene. CDR3 amino acids: CASSQETGTGAYEQYF. CDR3 in DNA: TGTGCCAGCAGCCAAGAGACCGGGACAGGGGCCTACGAGCAGTACTTC.

This clonotype was picked up a small number of times. V gene TRBV5-1 combines with J gene TRBJ2-4, with 7 nucleotides matching TRBD2. Unmatched junction bases numbered 6, after V lost 3 bases and J lost 0 bases. This CDR3 spans 16 amino acids. Germline loops: CDR1 SGHRS, CDR2 YFSETQ. The CDR3 DNA follows: TGCGCCAGCAGCTCTCCTAGCGGCCTAGCCAAAAACATTCAGTACTTC. It is translated as CASSSPSGLAKNIQYF.

This rearrangement joins TRBV12-3 or TRBV12-4 to TRBJ2-2; possibly TRBD2 for D (5 bases). The V and J ends lost 2 bases and 5 bases respectively, with 18 bases between them. There are 17 residues in the CDR3. The CDR3 DNA reads as TGTGCCAGCAGTTTAATTGTCGGGGAAGGACGGACCGGGGAGCTGTTTTTT. Its protein is CASSLIVGEGRTGELFF.

This clonotype appeared a few times. The chain recombines TRBV27 with TRBJ2-1, with D perhaps TRBD2 (5 bases). The V end lost 7 bases, the J end lost 4 bases, and 20 bases lay between the germline ends. This CDR3 contains 16 residues. Germline assignment: CDR1 MNHEY and CDR2 SMNVEV (reference sequence). CDR3 DNA sequence: TGTGCCAGCACCAGCCCCAGCGGACCGACATACAATGAGCAGTTCTTC. Its protein product is CASTSPSGPTYNEQFF.